This TCR beta chain emerged from a study of T cell responses to AZD1222 COVID-19 vaccine. Study conclusions and caveats: In all cases, repertoires were sampled only after the peak T cell response. Clonal diversity was possibly underestimated; the donors were predominantly white British and more often female. Rises in breadth and depth of Spike-specific TCRs came after two AZD1222 doses. Nearly half of spike-specific TCRs reportedly go after variant regions that carry no mutations.

Sequencing used immunoSEQ multiplex PCR; TCRdb keeps in-frame clones, though not all of them. The top ten clones hold over 5.5% of a sample with tens of thousands of clones, approximately 90% of them seen once. As regards this clone: Its specificity is not known.

The clonotype comes from an adult in good health. The sample was peripheral blood, taken on day 0 of AZD1222 vaccination.

The CDR3 loop is CASSYSWASGVYTGELFF. CDR3 nucleotides: TGTGCCAGCAGTTACTCGTGGGCTAGCGGGGTGTACACCGGGGAGCTGTTTTTT. V is TRBV6-2 or TRBV6-3 and J is TRBJ2-2; TRBD2 agrees at 9 bases. Germline CDR1 is MNHEY and CDR2 is SVGEGT. CDR3 length equals 18 residues. V lost 0 bases, J lost 3 bases, and 8 bases stayed unmatched.